These 10 T cell receptor beta chains were sequenced from one sample in a study of T cells after yellow fever vaccination. TCRdb processed the 5' RACE reads anew with MiXCR; each CDR3 protein has one entry. This table holds around 100,000 distinct CDR3 sequences, around 8% found once. Sample: CD8+ T cells sorted from PBMCs, taken 45 days after the yellow fever booster vaccination. These receptors originate from a man in his thirties or forties who received the YFV17D yellow fever vaccine.

The V gene is TRBV7-9, the J gene TRBJ2-1; D is possibly TRBD1 (5 bases). Germline CDR1 reads SEHNR; CDR2 reads FQNEAQ (reference sequence). V was shortened by 8 bases and J by 8 bases, with 7 bases between the two germline ends. This CDR3 is built from 10 residues. The CDR3 bases are TGTGCCAGCGCCAGGGATGAGCAGTTCTTC. This translates into CASARDEQFF.

In its sample, this clonotype was seen a few times. The V gene is TRBV5-1, the J gene TRBJ2-2; the D gene is possibly TRBD2 (6 bases). The CDR3 consists of 14 residues. Germline assignment: CDR1 SGHRS and CDR2 YFSETQ. The germline V and J ends were trimmed by 6 bases and 0 bases, with 9 bases remaining between them. The CDR3 DNA follows: TGCGCCAGCACCGGCGGGGCGAACACCGGGGAGCTGTTTTTT. Translating gives CASTGGANTGELFF.

The V and J genes are TRBV27 and TRBJ2-5; a weak D match, TRBD1 (5 bases). V lost 4 bases, J lost 2 bases, and 17 bases lay in between. In germline, CDR1 is MNHEY, CDR2 SMNVEV (reference sequence). There are 16 residues in the CDR3. In DNA, the CDR3 is TGTGCCAGCAGTTCAGACAGCGCGGTGGGGCAAGAGACCCAGTACTTC. It translates to CASSSDSAVGQETQYF.

This clonotype was recorded at least ten times. The genes are TRBV15 and TRBJ2-7; TRBD2 is a possible D gene (5 bases). CDR3 size: 13 residues. The germline V and J ends were trimmed by 3 bases and 2 bases, with 8 bases remaining between them. Germline V gives CDR1 LNHNV, CDR2 YYDKDF (reference sequence). CDR3 in amino acids: CATSSPGAYEQYF. In nucleotides, the CDR3 is TGTGCCACCAGCAGTCCCGGGGCCTACGAGCAGTACTTC.

This clonotype has more than one count but fewer than ten. The chain recombines TRBV20-1 with TRBJ2-2; D not certain. The germline gives CDR1 DFQATT, CDR2 SNEGSKA (reference sequence). CDR3 size: 11 residues. V dropped 3 bases and J dropped 6 bases, with 5 bases sitting between them. CDR3 in DNA: TGCAGTGCTAGCCACTCCGGGGAGCTGTTTTTT. Its protein product is CSASHSGELFF.

This clonotype was seen many times. CDR3: CASSLYPGAGSYNEQFF. The CDR3 DNA follows: TGCGCCAGCAGCTTGTACCCAGGGGCTGGGTCCTACAATGAGCAGTTCTTC. The genes are TRBV5-1 and TRBJ2-1; possibly TRBD1 for D (6 bases). The CDR3 has 17 residues. V lost 1 base to trimming and J lost 1 base, with 15 bases between them. CDR1 and CDR2 (germline): SGHRS, YFSETQ.

Regarding this clonotype: A much larger clone differs by one base, so this may be a read error. J is TRBJ1-5 and V is TRBV27; D is possibly TRBD1 (5 bases). This CDR3 has 13 amino acids. CDR1 MNHEY and CDR2 SMNVEV come from the germline V gene (reference sequence). Trimming pared 3 bases from V and 11 bases from J, leaving 14 bases between. CDR3 in amino acids: CASSFAGKQTQHF. The CDR3 region has the DNA TGTGCCAGCAGTTTCGCAGGGAAGCAGACCCAGCATTTT.

This clonotype showed up many times. The chain is built from TRBV28 and TRBJ2-3; the D call may be TRBD1 or TRBD2 (5 bases each). Germline V gene sequence: CDR1 MDHEN, CDR2 SYDVKM. This CDR3 region has 18 residues. Trimming removed 2 bases from V and 5 bases from J, with 23 bases in between. The CDR3 bases are TGTGCCAGCAGTTTACCCCAGGGTGAGGGGCGAGAGGAAGATACGCAGTATTTT. Encoded protein: CASSLPQGEGREEDTQYF.

This clonotype was counted ten times or more. In DNA, the CDR3 is TGTGCCAGCAAAGGGACAGATAGCAATCAGCCCCAGCATTTT. Translating it yields CASKGTDSNQPQHF. The V gene is TRBV16, the J gene TRBJ1-5; 7 bases align to TRBD1. Unmatched junction bases numbered 3, after V lost 7 bases and J lost 0 bases. Germline CDR1 is KGHSY and CDR2 is FQNENV. The CDR3 totals 14 residues.

The chain recombines TRBV11-2 with TRBJ1-5, with TRBD1 as a possible D gene (5 bases). Germline V CDR1 and CDR2: SGHAT, FQNNGV. The CDR3 totals 18 residues. V lost 2 bases and J 0 bases, leaving 17 bases between the germline ends. The CDR3 bases are TGTGCCAGCAGCTTACAGAATCCTTGGGGCTATAGCAATCAGCCCCAGCATTTT. Encoded protein: CASSLQNPWGYSNQPQHF.